This TCR beta chain was sequenced for a study of early T cells in non-severe SARS-CoV-2 infection. Turning to the study itself: Bulk RNA taken from unsorted whole blood was sequenced, leaving chains unpaired.

This CDR3 spans 15 amino acids. CDR1 is MRHNA, CDR2 SNTAGT, per germline. The V end lost 3 bases, the J end lost 4 bases, and 14 bases lay between the germline ends. Unique molecular identifiers tagged individual cDNA molecules. Via MiXCR, TCRdb re-called the 5' RACE reads, giving one row per CDR3 protein. The table shows about 42,000 distinct CDR3 sequences, with 7.1% occurring only once. The sample consisted of whole blood. The chain joins TRBV6-4 to TRBJ2-3; D may correspond to TRBD1 or TRBD2 (5 bases each). The sequence was collected from an adult who was a healthcare worker with PCR-confirmed SARS-CoV-2 infection or an uninfected control (not recorded which). DNA of the CDR3: TGTGCCAGCAGTGATGGGGGTGGCCAGGCAGATACGCAGTATTTT. It is translated as CASSDGGGQADTQYF.